The rows below give T cell receptor beta chains drawn from one sample of a study of blood T cell repertoires in COVID-19. Generated by immunoSEQ multiplex PCR, the TCRdb table keeps only in-frame clones and is missing some. The sample includes some 250,000 clones, 70% to 90% of them seen just once. The material sequenced was peripheral blood. These receptors all come from a middle-aged woman who had recovered from COVID-19. CDR3s include the opening cysteine and the closing phenylalanine or tryptophan. D genes are given only for firm matches. Not all rows give a size; the values are once, few, many and, for expanded clones, a class.

clone size: .; V gene: TRBV7-9; J gene: TRBJ1-5; D gene: TRBD1; CDR3 DNA: TGTGCCAGCAGCTTGGAAGGGGGCAGTCAGCCCCAGCATTTT; CDR3 protein: CASSLEGGSQPQHF
clone size: .; V gene: TRBV7-3; J gene: TRBJ2-1; D gene: TRBD2; CDR3 DNA: TGTGCCAGCAGCCCATGGGGGGGCAATGAGCAGTTCTTC; CDR3 protein: CASSPWGGNEQFF
clone size: .; V gene: TRBV7-2; J gene: TRBJ2-2; D gene: .; CDR3 DNA: TGTGCCAGCACCCAGACCGGGGAGCTGTTTTTT; CDR3 protein: CASTQTGELFF
clone size: .; V gene: TRBV29-1; J gene: TRBJ1-1; D gene: .; CDR3 DNA: TGCAGCGTTGGGGCCGCTCTAAACACTGAAGCTTTCTTT; CDR3 protein: CSVGAALNTEAFF
clone size: .; V gene: TRBV5-1; J gene: TRBJ2-5; D gene: TRBD1; CDR3 DNA: TGCGCCAGCAGCTTGGGGGACAGGAGCAACCAAGAGACCCAGTACTTC; CDR3 protein: CASSLGDRSNQETQYF
clone size: .; V gene: TRBV19; J gene: TRBJ1-5; D gene: .; CDR3 DNA: TGTGCCAGTAGTATGGTAGGGGGTGGGCGCAATCAGCCCCAGCATTTT; CDR3 protein: CASSMVGGGRNQPQHF
clone size: few; V gene: TRBV4-3; J gene: TRBJ1-6; D gene: TRBD1; CDR3 DNA: TGCGCCAGCAGCCAAGTTTGGACAGGGGGTAATTCACCCCTCCACTTT; CDR3 protein: CASSQVWTGGNSPLHF
clone size: .; V gene: TRBV5-1; J gene: TRBJ1-4; D gene: .; CDR3 DNA: TGCGCCAGCAGCTTGCAGGCGTCAACTAATGAAAAACTGTTTTTT; CDR3 protein: CASSLQASTNEKLFF
clone size: .; V gene: TRBV30; J gene: TRBJ2-7; D gene: .; CDR3 DNA: TGTGCCTGGAGTGTATTGGGCACCCAGTACTTC; CDR3 protein: CAWSVLGTQYF
clone size: .; V gene: TRBV29-1; J gene: TRBJ2-7; D gene: TRBD2; CDR3 DNA: TGCAGCGTCGCCCCCCCGGGGGGAGGCGAGCAGTACTTC; CDR3 protein: CSVAPPGGGEQYF
clone size: .; V gene: TRBV25-1; J gene: TRBJ2-3; D gene: TRBD1; CDR3 DNA: TGTGCCAGCACCACAGGGGCTCCTAGCACAGATACGCAGTATTTT; CDR3 protein: CASTTGAPSTDTQYF
clone size: .; V gene: TRBV2; J gene: TRBJ2-3; D gene: .; CDR3 DNA: TGTGCCAGCACCCCAGGGGCGCACACAGATACGCAGTATTTT; CDR3 protein: CASTPGAHTDTQYF
clone size: .; V gene: TRBV30; J gene: TRBJ2-2; D gene: TRBD1; CDR3 DNA: TGTGCCTGGGGCAGGGGGACCAGGGAGCTGTTTTTT; CDR3 protein: CAWGRGTRELFF
clone size: .; V gene: TRBV29-1; J gene: TRBJ2-5; D gene: TRBD2; CDR3 DNA: TGCAGCGTTGGGGCGGGAGGAGGCCGGGAGACCCAGTACTTC; CDR3 protein: CSVGAGGGRETQYF
clone size: .; V gene: TRBV13; J gene: TRBJ2-6; D gene: TRBD2; CDR3 DNA: TGTGCCAGCAGCCCAATAGCGGGAGGCCTCTCTGGGGCCAACGTCCTGACTTTC; CDR3 protein: CASSPIAGGLSGANVLTF
clone size: .; V gene: TRBV3-1/TRBV3-2; J gene: TRBJ1-4; D gene: TRBD1; CDR3 DNA: TGTGCCAGCAGCCAAGATGCGGGACAGGGGGCTCGGCCCGAAAAACTGTTTTTT; CDR3 protein: CASSQDAGQGARPEKLFF
clone size: .; V gene: TRBV6-5; J gene: TRBJ2-5; D gene: TRBD2; CDR3 DNA: TGTGCCAGCAGTTACTCGAGCGGGGGAGAGACCCAGTACTTC; CDR3 protein: CASSYSSGGETQYF
clone size: once; V gene: TRBV5-4; J gene: TRBJ2-2; D gene: .; CDR3 DNA: TGTGCCAGCAGCTTGGGTTCCTTCGGGGGGAACACCGGGGAGCTGTTTTTT; CDR3 protein: CASSLGSFGGNTGELFF
clone size: .; V gene: TRBV19; J gene: TRBJ2-6; D gene: .; CDR3 DNA: TGTGCCAGTAGTGTTAGGGGGACGGTTGGCTCTGGGGCCAACGTCCTGACTTTC; CDR3 protein: CASSVRGTVGSGANVLTF
clone size: once; V gene: TRBV5-5; J gene: TRBJ2-1; D gene: TRBD1; CDR3 DNA: TGTGCCAGCAGCTTCAGTCCGGGACAGAGATACAATGAGCAGTTCTTC; CDR3 protein: CASSFSPGQRYNEQFF
clone size: .; V gene: TRBV6-2/TRBV6-3; J gene: TRBJ2-1; D gene: .; CDR3 DNA: TGTGCCAGCAGTCCACTTACAGACAAGGGGCCCCGGTGGTTCTTC; CDR3 protein: CASSPLTDKGPRWFF
clone size: .; V gene: TRBV6-5; J gene: TRBJ2-3; D gene: TRBD2; CDR3 DNA: TGTGCCAGCAGGGCTAGCGGGGTCACAGATACGCAGTATTTT; CDR3 protein: CASRASGVTDTQYF
clone size: .; V gene: TRBV3-1/TRBV3-2; J gene: TRBJ1-2; D gene: .; CDR3 DNA: TGTGCCAGCAGCCAAGACTGGGCAGGCACCAGCGGCTACACCTTC; CDR3 protein: CASSQDWAGTSGYTF
clone size: .; V gene: TRBV18; J gene: TRBJ2-5; D gene: .; CDR3 DNA: TGTGCCAGCTCACCACGGGACTGGGCCGAGGAGACCCAGTACTTC; CDR3 protein: CASSPRDWAEETQYF
clone size: .; V gene: TRBV18; J gene: TRBJ2-1; D gene: .; CDR3 DNA: TGTGCCAGCTCACCCCCCGGGGCGGGGGAGCAGTTCTTC; CDR3 protein: CASSPPGAGEQFF
clone size: .; V gene: TRBV5-4; J gene: TRBJ2-3; D gene: TRBD2; CDR3 DNA: TGTGCCAGCAGCCCAGCGGGAACAGATACGCAGTATTTT; CDR3 protein: CASSPAGTDTQYF
clone size: .; V gene: TRBV9; J gene: TRBJ1-2; D gene: .; CDR3 DNA: TGTGCCAGCAGCGTAGGGGCAGGCGGGGACTATGGCTACACCTTC; CDR3 protein: CASSVGAGGDYGYTF
clone size: .; V gene: TRBV18; J gene: TRBJ1-5; D gene: .; CDR3 DNA: TGTGCCAGCTCACCGACCCCGGGGAGCAATCAGCCCCAGCATTTT; CDR3 protein: CASSPTPGSNQPQHF
clone size: .; V gene: TRBV24-1; J gene: TRBJ1-5; D gene: .; CDR3 DNA: TGTGCCACCAGTGACCCTGAGGGAGGGGGTCAGCCCCAGCATTTT; CDR3 protein: CATSDPEGGGQPQHF
clone size: once; V gene: TRBV5-6; J gene: TRBJ1-5; D gene: TRBD1; CDR3 DNA: TGTGCCAGCAGCTACGGACAGGGTAGGCTGCCCCAGCATTTT; CDR3 protein: CASSYGQGRLPQHF
clone size: few; V gene: TRBV5-1; J gene: TRBJ1-2; D gene: TRBD1; CDR3 DNA: TGCGCCAGCAGGGATGGGACAGCGAACTATGGCTACACCTTC; CDR3 protein: CASRDGTANYGYTF
clone size: once; V gene: TRBV18; J gene: TRBJ1-2; D gene: .; CDR3 DNA: TGTGCCAGCTCACCCGGCGGGGGGCTCTACTATGGCTACACCTTC; CDR3 protein: CASSPGGGLYYGYTF
clone size: .; V gene: TRBV5-1; J gene: TRBJ1-3; D gene: .; CDR3 DNA: TGCGCCAGCAGCCGCCAGGGCACTGGAAACACCATATATTTT; CDR3 protein: CASSRQGTGNTIYF
clone size: once; V gene: TRBV19; J gene: TRBJ2-7; D gene: .; CDR3 DNA: TGTGCCAGTAGTACCGGACACGACTACGAGCAGTACTTC; CDR3 protein: CASSTGHDYEQYF
clone size: .; V gene: TRBV9; J gene: TRBJ2-4; D gene: .; CDR3 DNA: TGTGCCAGCAGCGTAGAGAGAGCCAAAAACATTCAGTACTTC; CDR3 protein: CASSVERAKNIQYF
clone size: .; V gene: TRBV9; J gene: TRBJ2-3; D gene: .; CDR3 DNA: TGTGCCAGCGAAGATGGGGGCGATACGCAGTATTTT; CDR3 protein: CASEDGGDTQYF
clone size: .; V gene: TRBV7-6; J gene: TRBJ2-7; D gene: TRBD2; CDR3 DNA: TGTGCCAGCAGCTTAGCGGGGGGACTAGCGGCCGAGCAGTACTTC; CDR3 protein: CASSLAGGLAAEQYF
clone size: .; V gene: TRBV3-1/TRBV3-2; J gene: TRBJ1-2; D gene: .; CDR3 DNA: TGTGCCAGCAGCCAGGATGGGTCCAGGCCACTCGGGAATGGCTACACCTTC; CDR3 protein: CASSQDGSRPLGNGYTF
clone size: .; V gene: TRBV7-9; J gene: TRBJ1-5; D gene: .; CDR3 DNA: TGTGCCAGCAGCGGGGGGGACGGTAGCAATCAGCCCCAGCATTTT; CDR3 protein: CASSGGDGSNQPQHF
clone size: .; V gene: TRBV10-3; J gene: TRBJ2-3; D gene: TRBD2; CDR3 DNA: TGTGCCATCGGGAGACTAGCGGGAGCCGATACGCAGTATTTT; CDR3 protein: CAIGRLAGADTQYF
clone size: .; V gene: TRBV19; J gene: TRBJ2-3; D gene: TRBD2; CDR3 DNA: TGTGCCAGTAGTTCCCGACTAGCGGGAAGTCTGGGGACGCAGTATTTT; CDR3 protein: CASSSRLAGSLGTQYF
clone size: .; V gene: TRBV6-6; J gene: TRBJ2-5; D gene: .; CDR3 DNA: TGTGCCAGCAGTTATTCGGAGGCCGGAGGGACCCAGTACTTC; CDR3 protein: CASSYSEAGGTQYF
clone size: .; V gene: TRBV10-3; J gene: TRBJ1-2; D gene: TRBD1; CDR3 DNA: TGTGCCATCAGTGACCCTGGGACAGCTAACTATGGCTACACCTTC; CDR3 protein: CAISDPGTANYGYTF
clone size: once; V gene: TRBV29-1; J gene: TRBJ2-1; D gene: TRBD2; CDR3 DNA: TGCAGCGTCCTAGCGGGAGTTCCCTACAATGAGCAGTTCTTC; CDR3 protein: CSVLAGVPYNEQFF
clone size: .; V gene: TRBV7-9; J gene: TRBJ2-1; D gene: TRBD2; CDR3 DNA: TGTGCCAGCAGCTCTAGCGGAGGACGGCCTGAGCAGTTCTTC; CDR3 protein: CASSSSGGRPEQFF
clone size: .; V gene: TRBV7-3; J gene: TRBJ2-3; D gene: TRBD2; CDR3 DNA: TGTGCCAGCGGGCGTAGCGGGAGAGGCACAGATACGCAGTATTTT; CDR3 protein: CASGRSGRGTDTQYF
clone size: once; V gene: TRBV11-3; J gene: TRBJ2-1; D gene: TRBD2; CDR3 DNA: TGTGCCAGCAGCCGTTCGAGGACTAGTCAGGAGCAGTTCTTC; CDR3 protein: CASSRSRTSQEQFF
clone size: .; V gene: TRBV4-1; J gene: TRBJ1-2; D gene: TRBD1; CDR3 DNA: TGCGCCAGCAGCCAAGAGGTGGACAGGGGGCGTTCGGGTGGCTACACCTTC; CDR3 protein: CASSQEVDRGRSGGYTF
clone size: .; V gene: TRBV3-1/TRBV3-2; J gene: TRBJ2-2; D gene: .; CDR3 DNA: TGTGCCAGACCCAGGACTCCACAGGGGAACACCGGGGAGCTGTTTTTT; CDR3 protein: CARPRTPQGNTGELFF
clone size: .; V gene: TRBV5-1; J gene: TRBJ1-3; D gene: .; CDR3 DNA: TGCGCCAGCAGCCCCCGGATAGCCTCTGGAAACACCATATATTTT; CDR3 protein: CASSPRIASGNTIYF
clone size: .; V gene: TRBV6-2/TRBV6-3; J gene: TRBJ1-2; D gene: .; CDR3 DNA: TGTGCCAGCAGTTACCTCCGGGCAGGGGACTATGGCTACACCTTC; CDR3 protein: CASSYLRAGDYGYTF
clone size: once; V gene: TRBV11-3; J gene: TRBJ2-2; D gene: .; CDR3 DNA: TGTGCCAGCAGCTTAGTGGGACTTACCAACACCGGGGAGCTGTTTTTT; CDR3 protein: CASSLVGLTNTGELFF
clone size: .; V gene: TRBV19; J gene: TRBJ1-2; D gene: .; CDR3 DNA: TGTGCCAGTAGCCCCTCGGGAGGGAACTATGGCTACACCTTC; CDR3 protein: CASSPSGGNYGYTF
clone size: .; V gene: TRBV19; J gene: TRBJ1-6; D gene: .; CDR3 DNA: TGTGCCAGTAGTCCACAGACCTCTCCTAATTCACCCCTCCACTTT; CDR3 protein: CASSPQTSPNSPLHF
clone size: .; V gene: TRBV5-1; J gene: TRBJ2-6; D gene: .; CDR3 DNA: TGCGCCAGCAGCCTCCCAGGAGGGTCCAACGTCCTGACTTTC; CDR3 protein: CASSLPGGSNVLTF
clone size: .; V gene: TRBV3-1/TRBV3-2; J gene: TRBJ2-3; D gene: .; CDR3 DNA: TGTGCCAGCAGCCGGGCAGGCGGCACAGATACGCAGTATTTT; CDR3 protein: CASSRAGGTDTQYF
clone size: once; V gene: TRBV6-5; J gene: TRBJ1-2; D gene: .; CDR3 DNA: TGTGCCAGCACCCCGGGGGAGTTGGATGGCTACACCTTC; CDR3 protein: CASTPGELDGYTF